Listed below are T cell receptor beta chains from one sample, sequenced in a study of cytomegalovirus exposure and HLA in healthy donors. The table came from immunoSEQ multiplex PCR; TCRdb's copy has only in-frame clones and leaves some out. The table lists around 100,000 clones, approximately 66% of them singletons, with under 3.5% in the top ten. The sequencing sample was made of PBMCs. Receptor source: a woman between 50 and 59 years old in good health and CMV-seronegative. Both conserved end residues are part of each CDR3. The D gene is left open where the match is weak. Clone size is stated in some rows and not others, as once, few, many or a class when expanded.

clone size	D gene	V gene	J gene	CDR3 DNA	CDR3 protein
NA	NA	TRBV5-8	TRBJ2-5	TGTGCCAGCAGCTTTCAAACGGACAGTCAAGAGACCCAGTACTTC	CASSFQTDSQETQYF
NA	NA	TRBV7-9	TRBJ1-5	TGTGCCAGCAGCTTATACGGGACTGATAGCAATCAGCCCCAGCATTTT	CASSLYGTDSNQPQHF
NA	NA	TRBV5-1	TRBJ2-3	TGCGCCAGCAGCTTGAGCGGGAGCACAGATACGCAGTATTTT	CASSLSGSTDTQYF
NA	NA	TRBV7-8	TRBJ2-7	TGTGCCAGCAGCCGAGGAGGCTACGAGCAGTACTTC	CASSRGGYEQYF
NA	NA	TRBV7-7	TRBJ2-1	TGTGCTAGCAGCTTAGGGGGGGAGAATGAGCAGTTCTTC	CASSLGGENEQFF
NA	TRBD2	TRBV6-5	TRBJ2-1	TGTGCCAGCAGTTACGGGGGGGGAGGTAGTGAGCAGTTCTTC	CASSYGGGGSEQFF
NA	TRBD2	TRBV13	TRBJ2-1	TGTGCCAGCAGCTTCTCGAAGCGGGGGAGCTCCTACAATGAGCAGTTCTTC	CASSFSKRGSSYNEQFF
NA	NA	TRBV30	TRBJ1-1	TGTGCCTGGAGTAATAAGCCTTACAGGGAGCTCATGAACACTGAAGCTTTCTTT	CAWSNKPYRELMNTEAFF
NA	TRBD1	TRBV5-1	TRBJ2-1	TGCGCCAGCAGCGGGACAGGCAGCACCAATGAGCAGTTCTTC	CASSGTGSTNEQFF
NA	NA	TRBV16	TRBJ2-2	TGTGCCAGCAGCCCACAACAGAGATACGGGGAGCTGTTTTTT	CASSPQQRYGELFF
NA	NA	TRBV7-2	TRBJ1-1	TGTGCCAGCAGCTTGGCCTACACTGAAGCTTTCTTT	CASSLAYTEAFF
few	TRBD2	TRBV29-1	TRBJ2-1	TGCAGCGTTTCCGGGACTAGCGCCTTAAGCTCCTACAATGAGCAGTTCTTC	CSVSGTSALSSYNEQFF
few	NA	TRBV5-1	TRBJ2-2	TGCGCCAGCAACGGTGTCGGGGACACCGGGGAGCTGTTTTTT	CASNGVGDTGELFF
NA	TRBD1	TRBV5-5	TRBJ2-7	TGTGCCAGCAGCTTGATTGGGACAGAGAACTACGAGCAGTACTTC	CASSLIGTENYEQYF
NA	TRBD1	TRBV2	TRBJ2-7	TGTGCCAGCAGTACCGGGACAGGGCCCGGTTACGAGCAGTACTTC	CASSTGTGPGYEQYF
NA	NA	TRBV11-2	TRBJ2-3	TGTGCCAGCAGCTTAGGGGGACACACAGATACGCAGTATTTT	CASSLGGHTDTQYF
few	NA	TRBV11-2	TRBJ2-7	TGTGCCAGCAGCGTCGGACGGGGGGCTCGGGGCGAGCAGTACTTC	CASSVGRGARGEQYF
NA	TRBD2	TRBV5-1	TRBJ2-3	TGCGCCAGCAGCCCCATAGCGGGAACGCCAGATACGCAGTATTTT	CASSPIAGTPDTQYF
NA	TRBD1	TRBV4-1	TRBJ2-5	TGCGCCAGCAGCCAAGCTGGGGACAGGGGGCGGGAGACCCAGTACTTC	CASSQAGDRGRETQYF
few	TRBD2	TRBV5-8	TRBJ2-7	TGTGCCAGCAGCTCGGGGGAGGGGACCTACGAGCAGTACTTC	CASSSGEGTYEQYF
once	TRBD1	TRBV7-9	TRBJ1-2	TGTGCCAGCAGCTTGGACAGGGGTGGCTATGGCTACACCTTC	CASSLDRGGYGYTF
NA	NA	TRBV6-6	TRBJ1-5	TGTGCCAGCACACCTGGGTTAGGGGAACATCAGCCCCAGCATTTT	CASTPGLGEHQPQHF
NA	TRBD2	TRBV5-1	TRBJ2-1	TGCGCCAGCAGCTTCCTAGCGGGCCACAATGAGCAGTTCTTC	CASSFLAGHNEQFF